Listed here are 2 T cell receptor beta chains from one sample, sequenced in a study of blood T cell repertoires in COVID-19. Assay: immunoSEQ multiplex PCR; the TCRdb copy retains only in-frame clones and omits some. The table shows over 100,000 clones, with about 79% occurring only once. Sequenced material: peripheral blood. These TCRs come from a woman of 80 years or more with acute or convalescent COVID-19.

The rearrangement joins TRBV5-1 to TRBJ2-1, with TRBD1 identical over 7 bases. The trim removed 2 bases at V and 8 bases at J, leaving 7 bases unmatched. Germline V lookup: CDR1 SGHRS, CDR2 YFSETQ. This CDR3 spans 14 amino acids. CDR3 bases: TGCGCCAGCAGCTTTACTCACAGGGGCGATGAGCAGTTCTTC. It is translated as CASSFTHRGDEQFF.

Written as DNA, the CDR3 is TGCGCCAGCAAAAACAGGGACACTGAAGCTTTCTTT. Encoded protein: CASKNRDTEAFF. The V gene is TRBV10-1, the J gene TRBJ1-1; weak D call: TRBD1 (6 bases). This CDR3 has 12 amino acids. V lost 7 bases, J lost 3 bases, and 9 bases lay in between. Germline V gene sequence: CDR1 WNHNN, CDR2 SYGVQD (reference sequence).